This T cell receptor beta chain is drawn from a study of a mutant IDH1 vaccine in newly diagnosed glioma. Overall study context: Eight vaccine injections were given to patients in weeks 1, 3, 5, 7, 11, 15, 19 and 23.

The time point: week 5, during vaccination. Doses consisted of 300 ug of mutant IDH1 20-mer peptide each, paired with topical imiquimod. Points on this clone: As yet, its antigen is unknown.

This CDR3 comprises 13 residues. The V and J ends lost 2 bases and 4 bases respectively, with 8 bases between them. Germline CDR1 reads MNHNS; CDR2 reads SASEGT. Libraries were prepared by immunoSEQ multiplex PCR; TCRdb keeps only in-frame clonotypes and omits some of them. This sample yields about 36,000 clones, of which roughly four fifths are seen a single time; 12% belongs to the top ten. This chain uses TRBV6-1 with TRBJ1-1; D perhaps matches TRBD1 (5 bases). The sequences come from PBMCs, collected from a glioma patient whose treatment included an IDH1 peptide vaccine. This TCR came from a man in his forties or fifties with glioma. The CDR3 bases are TGTGCCAGCAGTGAACTGGGGGGCACTGAAGCTTTCTTT. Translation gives CASSELGGTEAFF.